Below, 11 T cell receptor beta chains from the same sample are listed, as sequenced in a study of cytomegalovirus exposure and HLA in healthy donors. The PCR was carried out with 60 Vbeta primers and 13 Jbeta primers. Profiling relied on immunoSEQ multiplex PCR, and the TCRdb table lists in-frame clones only, not all of them. The repertoire holds hundreds of thousands of clones, 70% to 90% seen once, with roughly 0.24% in the top ten. The sequenced material came from PBMCs. These receptors were obtained from a girl aged 2 to 10 in good health and CMV-seronegative.

The chain has TRBV5-6 and TRBJ1-1; 7 bases map to TRBD1. The CDR3 consists of 14 residues. J was trimmed by 2 bases and V by 4 bases; bases with no gene match: 5. Germline-derived CDR1 and CDR2 are SGHDT and YYEEEE. CDR3 loop: CASSQTGRNTEAFF. Written as DNA, the CDR3 is TGTGCCAGCAGCCAGACAGGGCGAAACACTGAAGCTTTCTTT.

CDR3 protein: CASSYQTRLGEKLFF. The CDR3 nucleotides read TGTGCCAGCAGTTACCAGACAAGGCTTGGAGAAAAACTGTTTTTT. The V gene is TRBV6-6, the J gene TRBJ1-4, with unresolved D. The CDR3 runs to 15 residues. Germline V lookup: CDR1 MNHNY, CDR2 SVGAGI (reference sequence). Trimming removed 2 bases at V and 8 bases at J, with 15 bases between.

As concerns this clone: Germline is not matched at one junction end, which may reflect a read error. V gene TRBV25-1 combines with J gene TRBJ1-4; no definite D call. CDR3 length: 14 amino acids. The V gene's germline CDR1 is MGHDK and CDR2 SYGVNS. Written as DNA, the CDR3 is TGTGCCAGCAGTGAGGCAGGCCGGAATGAAATACTGTTTTTT. It specifies CASSEAGRNEILFF.

V usage is TRBV30 and J usage is TRBJ2-2; 8 nucleotides match TRBD2. With 3 bases clipped from V and 1 base from J, the junction kept 4 bases outside the gene matches. The CDR3 covers 15 residues. Germline assignment: CDR1 GTSNPN and CDR2 SVGIG (reference sequence). The CDR3 is CAWSGRAKNTGELFF. The CDR3 DNA reads as TGTGCCTGGAGCGGGAGGGCCAAGAACACCGGGGAGCTGTTTTTT.

The chain uses TRBV4-1 and TRBJ1-4; tentatively, D is TRBD1 (6 bases). The V and J ends lost 4 bases and 4 bases respectively, with 10 bases between them. The CDR3 totals 14 residues. Germline CDR1 MGHRA, CDR2 YSYEKL. CDR3 sequence reads: CASSPTGLNEKLFF. Written as DNA, the CDR3 is TGCGCCAGCAGCCCCACAGGGCTTAATGAAAAACTGTTTTTT.

The rearrangement joins TRBV10-3 to TRBJ2-3, with D possibly matching TRBD2 (5 bases). There are 13 residues in the CDR3. V was cut by 6 bases and J by 3 bases, with 10 bases left in between. Germline assignment: CDR1 ENHRY and CDR2 SYGVKD. The CDR3 here is CAIRTTQTDTQYF. The CDR3 nucleotides read TGTGCCATCAGGACTACCCAGACAGATACGCAGTATTTT.

This sequence joins TRBV6-1 and TRBJ2-1; 8 bases match TRBD2. CDR3 length: 14 amino acids. Germline assignment: CDR1 MNHNS and CDR2 SASEGT. V dropped 4 bases and J dropped 10; count of bases not matched to a gene: 9. DNA of the CDR3: TGTGCCAGCAGTGTGCGCCGGGGGGGCGACGAGCAGTTCTTC. This sequence encodes CASSVRRGGDEQFF.

The rearrangement uses TRBV10-1 and TRBJ2-2; D perhaps matches TRBD2 (6 bases). V was pared by 8 bases and J by 3 bases, with 19 bases between. The V gene's germline CDR1 is WNHNN and CDR2 SYGVQD (reference sequence). CDR3 length: 16 residues. Here the CDR3 reads CASGGIRAKYTGELFF. CDR3 DNA sequence: TGCGCCAGCGGGGGGATACGCGCCAAATACACCGGGGAGCTGTTTTTT.

The rearrangement links TRBV5-1 to TRBJ2-5; 7 bases are shared with TRBD2. The CDR3 runs to 15 residues. V dropped 1 base and J dropped 2; count of bases not matched to a gene: 5. Looked up from germline, CDR1 is SGHRS and CDR2 is YFSETQ. CDR3 bases: TGCGCCAGCAGCTTGTGGCCTAGCGGTCAAGAGACCCAGTACTTC. It is translated as CASSLWPSGQETQYF.

The chain uses TRBV9 and TRBJ2-1; 9 nucleotides match TRBD2. V trimming: 3 bases; J trimming: 7 bases; junction bases outside the gene matches: 11. The CDR3 spans 16 residues. Germline CDR1 and CDR2: SGDLS and YYNGEE. The DNA of the CDR3 is TGTGCCAGCAGCGAGCGGGGGGTCATAGGGGATAATGAGCAGTTCTTC. It is translated as CASSERGVIGDNEQFF.

The rearrangement uses TRBV30 and TRBJ1-5; 11 bases are a match to TRBD1. There are 13 residues in the CDR3. Germline V gene data show CDR1 as GTSNPN and CDR2 as SVGIG (reference sequence). Losses at the gene ends were 5 bases for V and 6 bases for J; bases not matched to a gene: 3. This chain's CDR3 is CAWGQGAGQPQHF. CDR3 coding DNA: TGTGCCTGGGGACAGGGGGCAGGTCAGCCCCAGCATTTT. Full variable domain (missing parts from reference TRBV30 and TRBJ1-5): SQTIHQWPATLVQPVGSPLSLECTVEGTSNPNLYWYRQAAGRGLQLLFYSVGIGQISSEVPQNLSASRPQDRQFILSSKKLLLSDSGFYLCAWGQGAGQPQHFGDGTRLSIL.